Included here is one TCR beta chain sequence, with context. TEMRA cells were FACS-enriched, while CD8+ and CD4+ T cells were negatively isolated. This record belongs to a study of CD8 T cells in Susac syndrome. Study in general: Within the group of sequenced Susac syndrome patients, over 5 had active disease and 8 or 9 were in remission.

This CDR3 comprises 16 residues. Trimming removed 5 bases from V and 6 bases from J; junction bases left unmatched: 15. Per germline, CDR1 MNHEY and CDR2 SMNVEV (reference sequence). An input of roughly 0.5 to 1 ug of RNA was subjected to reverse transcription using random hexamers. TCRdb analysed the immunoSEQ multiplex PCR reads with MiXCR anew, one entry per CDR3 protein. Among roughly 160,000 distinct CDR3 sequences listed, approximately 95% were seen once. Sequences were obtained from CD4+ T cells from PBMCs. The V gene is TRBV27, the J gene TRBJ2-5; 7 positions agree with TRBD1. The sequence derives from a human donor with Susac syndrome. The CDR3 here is CASSVGMGTAEQTQYF. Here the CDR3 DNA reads TGTGCCAGCAGTGTCGGAATGGGGACAGCGGAGCAGACCCAGTACTTC.